A single sample is the source of the 15 T cell receptor beta chains below, sequenced in a study of T cell clonality in common variable immunodeficiency. This table comes from immunoSEQ multiplex PCR, and its TCRdb copy is limited to in-frame clones, with some not included. The data show about 20,000 clones, with none appearing a single time. Their cognate antigens are unknown. General study points: Fewer deletions and N-nucleotide insertions were reportedly seen in common variable immunodeficiency TCR beta sequences.

Sequenced input: peripheral blood mononuclear cells. The receptors stem from a human donor with common variable immunodeficiency.

This clone came up a few times. The read stops 3 residues short of the end of the CDR3; the missing end is completed from the germline J gene. This chain links TRBV5-1 with TRBJ2-3; D unresolved. CDR3 length: 15 residues. Germline V gene lookup returns CDR1 SGHRS and CDR2 YFSETQ. Deletions cut 7 bases from V and 0 bases from J, with 15 bases between. The sequenced part of the CDR3 DNA is TGCGCCAGCGCTGAATCCCCAACTAGCACAGATACG. Amino acids: CASAESPTSTDT. The whole CDR3 protein is CASAESPTSTDTQYF.

This chain's CDR3 is CASSIARGLSQETQYF. Incomplete CDR3 DNA: TGTGCCAGTAGTATAGCCAGGGGATTAAGTCAAGAGACC. V gene TRBV19 combines with J gene TRBJ2-5; tentative D call: TRBD1 (6 bases). With the read ending 3 residues before the CDR3 end, the germline J gene is used to fill in that end. The germline V and J ends were trimmed by 1 base and 2 bases, with 14 bases remaining between them. CDR1 is LNHDA and CDR2 is SQIVND in the germline V gene (reference sequence). The CDR3 is made up of 16 amino acids.

This clone has more than one count but fewer than ten. The read stops 3 residues short of the end of the CDR3; the missing end is completed from the germline J gene. The chain has TRBV7-9 and TRBJ2-2, with 9 bases identical to TRBD1. The CDR3 extends over 15 amino acids. J lost 7 bases, V lost 6 bases, and 9 bases had no gene match. The V gene's germline CDR1 is SEHNR and CDR2 FQNEAQ (reference sequence). CDR3 in amino acids: CASRGTGPLGGELFF. CDR3 bases read: TGTGCCAGCAGGGGGACAGGGCCCCTCGGCGGGGAG.

This clone has only a few counts. The CDR3 goes on 3 residues after the read ends, and that part is filled in from the germline J gene. The chain couples TRBV19 to TRBJ2-1; a weak D match, TRBD2 (5 bases). The CDR3 is 13 amino acids. V was clipped by 7 bases and J by 1 base, with 8 bases between them. The germline V gene has CDR1 LNHDA and CDR2 SQIVND (reference sequence). CDR3 sequence: CASKSGSYNEQFF. The CDR3 bases that were read are TGTGCCAGTAAGAGCGGTTCCTACAATGAG.

This CDR3 reads CASSFLAGGHEQFF. The CDR3 DNA, read in part, is TGTGCCAGCAGCTTTCTAGCGGGAGGGCATGAG. This rearrangement joins TRBV7-2 to TRBJ2-1; TRBD2 agrees at 12 bases. With the read ending 3 residues before the CDR3 end, the germline J gene is used to fill in that end. The germline gives CDR1 SGHTA, CDR2 FQGNSA. The V and J ends lost 3 bases and 8 bases, in that order; junction bases with no gene match: 2. This CDR3 contains 14 residues.

On this clone itself: The CDR3 end falls 3 residues outside the read, so it is completed with the germline J gene. This sequence joins TRBV30 and TRBJ2-7; D is possibly TRBD1 (5 bases). The CDR3 has 12 residues. Germline V CDR1 and CDR2: GTSNPN, SVGIG (reference sequence). V lost 7 bases and J 3 bases, leaving 13 bases between the germline ends. Incomplete CDR3 DNA: TGTGCCTTCGGGCGACAGAACTACGAG. Amino acids: CAFGRQNYE. The full CDR3 protein reads CAFGRQNYEQYF.

Concerning this clone itself: The CDR3 is cut off 3 residues early in the read; its end comes from the germline J gene. The V and J genes are TRBV7-2 and TRBJ1-5; 9 bases align to TRBD1. The ends lost 5 bases at V and 7 bases at J; junction bases unmatched: 6. CDR3 length equals 14 residues. Per the germline V gene, CDR1 is SGHTA and CDR2 is FQGNSA. The chain's CDR3 is CASSRDRVAQPQHF. The CDR3 DNA, read in part, is TGTGCCAGCAGCCGGGACAGGGTAGCACAGCCC.

In its sample, this clone was seen a few times. The CDR3 goes on 3 residues after the read ends, and that part is filled in from the germline J gene. The chain employs TRBV7-2 and TRBJ2-5; 9 bases align to TRBD2. Germline CDR1 is SGHTA and CDR2 is FQGNSA. The V gene end was trimmed by 5 bases and the J gene end by 6 bases; junction bases not matched to a gene: 10. The CDR3 is 15 amino acids. The CDR3 protein is CASSPAGGRTKTQYF. The sequenced CDR3 bases are TGTGCCAGCAGCCCGGCGGGGGGGCGAACAAAGACC.

Notes on this clone: Read coverage stops 3 residues before the CDR3 terminus; the germline J gene supplies the remainder. This sequence joins TRBV6-1 and TRBJ2-7, with 7 bases matching TRBD2. Germline V CDR1 and CDR2: MNHNS, SASEGT. The J segment lost 6 bases and the V segment lost 3 bases, leaving 8 bases of the junction unmatched. The CDR3 runs to 14 residues. The sequenced part of the CDR3 DNA is TGTGCCAGCAGTGAGCGGGAGTATACGGCCGAG. Its translation is CASSEREYTAE. The full CDR3 reads CASSEREYTAEQYF.

About this clone: Coverage ceases 3 residues before the CDR3 finishes, and the germline J gene fills in the end. V is TRBV30 and J is TRBJ2-3, with 7 bases fitting TRBD2. This CDR3 contains 14 residues. Trimming removed 4 bases from V and 1 base from J; junction bases left unmatched: 5. Germline V gene lookup returns CDR1 GTSNPN and CDR2 SVGIG (reference sequence). The sequenced part of the CDR3 DNA is TGTGCCTGGATATTGGCGGGAGGCACAGATACG. Amino acids: CAWILAGGTDT. In full, the CDR3 is CAWILAGGTDTQYF.

This clone was detected a few times. The read comes to an end 3 residues before the CDR3 does, leaving the germline J gene to fill in the end. This chain links TRBV7-2 with TRBJ2-3; 8 nucleotides align to TRBD2. J was trimmed by 5 bases and V by 3 bases; bases with no gene match: 7. Germline CDR1 SGHTA, CDR2 FQGNSA. This CDR3 is built from 15 residues. The CDR3 region is CASSFPHSGKDTQYF. CDR3 DNA, as far as it was read: TGTGCCAGCAGCTTTCCCCATAGCGGGAAAGATACG.

This clone is classed as medium-sized (0.01 to 0.1%). The CDR3 is cut off 3 residues early in the read; its end comes from the germline J gene. This chain connects TRBV14 to TRBJ2-1; weak D call: TRBD2 (6 bases). This CDR3 is built from 17 residues. From germline, CDR1 is SGHDN and CDR2 FVKESK. V was shortened by 2 bases and J by 9 bases, with 23 bases between the two germline ends. The CDR3 DNA, read in part, is TGTGCCAGCAGCCAACCCTATGGCGGGTCTGGGGGGAGTGAG. Translation: CASSQPYGGSGGSE. The complete CDR3 sequence is CASSQPYGGSGGSEQFF.

Partial CDR3 DNA: TGTGCCAGCAGCTTAGTAGGGGGCGGGAACACCGGGGAG. The encoded protein is CASSLVGGGNTGE. The whole CDR3 protein reads CASSLVGGGNTGELFF. V gene TRBV7-8 combines with J gene TRBJ2-2, with 7 bases lining up with TRBD1. The read gets to within 3 residues of the CDR3 end, and the germline J gene fills in the rest. The length of the CDR3 is 16 residues. Trimming took 1 base from V and 1 from J; bases not matched to a gene: 3. Germline loops: CDR1 SGHVS, CDR2 FQNEAQ.

This clone was counted only a few times. The covered CDR3 bases are TGTGCCAGCAGCTACCTCAGGGATGCGGATACG. It specifies CASSYLRDADT. The CDR3 in its entirety is CASSYLRDADTQYF. The V gene is TRBV7-9, the J gene TRBJ2-3; tentative D call: TRBD1 (5 bases). The read ends 3 residues shy of where the CDR3 ends; the end is completed using the germline J gene. There are 14 residues in the CDR3. Germline V lookup: CDR1 SEHNR, CDR2 FQNEAQ (reference sequence). Deletions cut 4 bases from V and 6 bases from J, with 14 bases between.

The table lists this clone with a few counts. The CDR3 extends 3 residues past the end of the read, so its final part is completed from the germline J gene. The rearrangement uses TRBV7-9 and TRBJ2-3, with 7 positions matching TRBD2. Trimming removed 1 base from V and 1 base from J; junction bases left unmatched: 2. Germline-derived CDR1 and CDR2 are SEHNR and FQNEAQ (reference sequence). This CDR3 is built from 15 residues. Partial CDR3 DNA: TGTGCCAGCAGCTTAGAGCTAGCGGGCACAGATACG. Translation gives CASSLELAGTDT. Given in full, the CDR3 is CASSLELAGTDTQYF.